One sample yielded the 27 T cell receptor beta chains listed below, sequenced in a study of T-cell memory formation after mild COVID-19. Via MiXCR, TCRdb re-called the 5' RACE reads, giving one row per CDR3 protein. The table includes 250,000 to 300,000 distinct CDR3 sequences, 7% to 10% detected once. The sequenced material came from PBMCs or a T cell subset sorted from them (not recorded which). The receptor source for this set is a man between 18 and 35 years old who had mild COVID-19 (a few samples of this study predate the infection). Cell type and time point are not known.

This clonotype was recorded a few times. This sequence joins TRBV5-1 and TRBJ1-3, with D uncertain. V lost 0 bases and J lost 4, with 11 bases in between. Germline V gives CDR1 SGHRS, CDR2 YFSETQ. This CDR3 is 15 amino acids long. DNA of the CDR3: TGCGCCAGCAGCTTGGCGGTAGGGCACGGAAACACCATATATTTT. It translates to CASSLAVGHGNTIYF.

This sequence joins TRBV9 and TRBJ2-5; D assignment may be TRBD1 or TRBD2 (5 bases each). This CDR3 has 16 amino acids. The germline gives CDR1 SGDLS, CDR2 YYNGEE. V was clipped by 3 bases and J by 2 bases, with 17 bases between them. The CDR3 is CASSAPTLGPQETQYF. CDR3 in DNA: TGTGCCAGCAGCGCGCCCACGCTGGGACCTCAAGAGACCCAGTACTTC.

This clonotype was recorded at least ten times. The chain employs TRBV10-2 and TRBJ2-3, with D unclear. The CDR3 is 13 amino acids. Per the germline V gene, CDR1 is WSHSY and CDR2 is SAAADI. Trimming removed 3 bases at V and 10 bases at J, with 14 bases between. The CDR3 here is CASSEDSLGAQYF. DNA for the CDR3: TGCGCCAGCAGTGAAGATAGCCTAGGAGCGCAGTATTTT.

This chain joins TRBV12-3 or TRBV12-4 and TRBJ2-7; no clear D. CDR3 length: 12 residues. Trimming cost V 3 bases and J 6 bases, with 9 bases left between them. This CDR3 reads CASSLEGFEQYF. The CDR3 DNA sequence: TGTGCCAGCAGTTTGGAAGGGTTCGAGCAGTACTTC.

V gene TRBV12-3 or TRBV12-4 combines with J gene TRBJ2-1, with D possibly being TRBD2 (6 bases). The CDR3 covers 13 residues. The V gene lost 5 bases and the J gene lost 6 bases, with 11 bases spanning the gap. The DNA for the CDR3 is TGTGCCAGCAGTCCGGGACTGTCCAATGAGCAGTTCTTC. Its protein is CASSPGLSNEQFF.

The table lists this clonotype with a few counts. V gene TRBV4-1 combines with J gene TRBJ2-5; 7 bases map to TRBD1. CDR1 MGHRA and CDR2 YSYEKL come from the germline V gene. The CDR3 length is 17 residues. J lost 1 base, V lost 0 bases, and 8 bases had no gene match. CDR3 DNA sequence: TGCGCCAGCAGCCAAGATCCTGGGACAGAAGTCCAAGAGACCCAGTACTTC. Translating it yields CASSQDPGTEVQETQYF.

The chain employs TRBV29-1 and TRBJ1-2; 9 bases are shared with TRBD1. Germline-derived CDR1 and CDR2 are SQVTM and ANQGSEA. The V gene end was trimmed by 4 bases and the J gene end by 5 bases; junction bases not matched to a gene: 11. This CDR3 contains 15 residues. CDR3 region: CSVAKSGTGSYGYTF. The CDR3 nucleotides read TGCAGCGTTGCCAAGTCCGGGACAGGGTCTTATGGCTACACCTTC.

Here the CDR3 DNA reads TGTGCCACCAGTGATTTGACAGCCCATGAGCAGTTCTTC. Its protein is CATSDLTAHEQFF. The V and J genes are TRBV24-1 and TRBJ2-1; D gene unclear. The V end lost 0 bases, the J end lost 8 bases, and 7 bases lay between the germline ends. The germline V gene has CDR1 KGHDR and CDR2 SFDVKD. This CDR3 has 13 amino acids.

V usage is TRBV18 and J usage is TRBJ1-6; 7 positions match TRBD1. CDR3 length: 16 amino acids. Losses at the gene ends were 3 bases for V and 7 bases for J; bases not matched to a gene: 9. Germline lookup yields CDR1 KGHSH and CDR2 LQKENI. The CDR3 protein is CASSPSGDSLNSPLHF. DNA for the CDR3: TGTGCCAGCTCACCGTCGGGGGACAGTCTCAATTCACCCCTCCACTTT.

The chain joins TRBV12-3 or TRBV12-4 to TRBJ1-2, with 9 bases matching TRBD1. V dropped 5 bases and J dropped 2; count of bases not matched to a gene: 3. This CDR3 is 14 amino acids long. CDR3 nucleotide sequence: TGTGCCAGCAGTACGACAGGGGGAAACTATGGCTACACCTTC. This encodes CASSTTGGNYGYTF.

This clonotype was detected only a few times. V usage is TRBV10-3 and J usage is TRBJ2-1; a weak D match, TRBD1 (5 bases). Germline V gene data show CDR1 as ENHRY and CDR2 as SYGVKD. Trimming removed 4 bases from V and 6 bases from J, with 10 bases in between. The CDR3 has 13 residues. DNA of the CDR3: TGTGCCATCAGTGTGAATCAGGGCAATGAGCAGTTCTTC. Its protein is CAISVNQGNEQFF.

This clonotype showed up just a few times. The chain couples TRBV7-9 to TRBJ2-3; 8 nucleotides match TRBD2. Germline V gene lookup returns CDR1 SEHNR and CDR2 FQNEAQ (reference sequence). V shed 1 base, J shed 1 base, and the junction held 1 base outside the gene matches. This CDR3 contains 15 residues. The CDR3 loop reads CASSLVSGGTDTQYF. CDR3 nucleotides: TGTGCCAGCAGCTTAGTTAGCGGGGGCACAGATACGCAGTATTTT. Looking up the rest from reference TRBV7-9 and TRBJ2-3 gives the full variable domain: DTGVSQNPRHKITKRGQNVTFRCDPISEHNRLYWYRQTLGQGPEFLTYFQNEAQLEKSRLLSDRFSAERPKGSFSTLEIQRTEQGDSAMYLCASSLVSGGTDTQYFGPGTRLTVL.

The chain recombines TRBV7-2 with TRBJ2-5; D perhaps matches TRBD2 (7 bases). Trimming cost V 3 bases and J 4 bases, with 24 bases left between them. This CDR3 has 18 residues. Germline CDR1 reads SGHTA; CDR2 reads FQGNSA. Written as DNA, the CDR3 is TGTGCCAGCAGCTTCCTTAGGCGTGGCGGGGGCAGGGGAGAGACCCAGTACTTC. It encodes CASSFLRRGGGRGETQYF.

This clonotype was observed a handful of times. The J gene is TRBJ2-2, the V gene TRBV20-1; possibly TRBD1 for D (5 bases). The germline gives CDR1 DFQATT, CDR2 SNEGSKA (reference sequence). The CDR3 consists of 15 residues. The V and J ends lost 1 base and 5 bases respectively, with 14 bases between them. CDR3 DNA: TGCAGTGCTAGAGTGGTGACAGATGGGACCGGGGAGCTGTTTTTT. Translation gives CSARVVTDGTGELFF.

This rearrangement joins TRBV10-1 to TRBJ2-3; no clear D gene. Germline CDR1 reads WNHNN; CDR2 reads SYGVQD (reference sequence). The CDR3 spans 14 residues. Trimming shortened V by 10 bases and J by 5 bases, and 19 bases separated the two germline ends. CDR3 amino acids: CATSLGSAQDTQYF. For the CDR3, the DNA is TGCGCCACCTCCTTAGGGTCTGCCCAAGATACGCAGTATTTT.

The V gene is TRBV5-5, the J gene TRBJ2-3; 9 bases map to TRBD2. This CDR3 is 13 amino acids long. Germline lookup yields CDR1 SGHKS and CDR2 YYEKEE (reference sequence). Germline trimming cut 1 base from V and 13 bases from J; bases unmatched to any gene: 7. CDR3 DNA sequence: TGTGCCAGCAGCTTGCTTAGCGGGGGAACGGAGTATTTT. Translating gives CASSLLSGGTEYF.

V is TRBV20-1 and J is TRBJ2-3; 7 nucleotides agree with TRBD2. Per the germline V gene, CDR1 is DFQATT and CDR2 is SNEGSKA (reference sequence). This CDR3 spans 20 amino acids. After removal of 3 bases from V and 0 bases from J, the junction contained 21 bases not matched to a gene. The CDR3 here is CSARRPGGGGGATSTDTQYF. The CDR3 DNA is TGCAGTGCTAGGCGACCCGGGGGTGGCGGGGGTGCTACTAGCACAGATACGCAGTATTTT.

The chain carries TRBV19 and TRBJ2-7; D may be TRBD1 or TRBD2 (5 bases each). CDR1 is LNHDA, CDR2 SQIVND, per germline (reference sequence). CDR3 size: 14 residues. V gave up 6 bases and J gave up 2 bases, with 14 bases separating them. CDR3 DNA: TGTGCCAGTAGCACCGTGGGGGAGCCCTACGAGCAGTACGTC. Residues: CASSTVGEPYEQYV.

V and J are TRBV5-1 and TRBJ1-1; TRBD1 might be the D (5 bases). This CDR3 has 16 residues. V gave up 1 base and J gave up 3 bases, with 16 bases separating them. Germline values: CDR1 SGHRS, CDR2 YFSETQ. This CDR3 reads CASSLQGAQIYTEAFF. DNA for the CDR3: TGCGCCAGCAGCTTGCAAGGGGCACAGATTTACACTGAAGCTTTCTTT.

This clonotype was seen many times. The V gene is TRBV7-7, the J gene TRBJ2-5; D unresolved. The V end was cut by 7 bases, the J end by 5 bases, with 14 bases between. The germline gives CDR1 SSHAT, CDR2 FNYEAQ (reference sequence). This CDR3 contains 13 residues. Here the CDR3 DNA reads TGTGCCAGCACCAGTATGCCCGGGGAGACCCAGTACTTC. It encodes CASTSMPGETQYF. The variable domain in full, with the rest retrieved from reference TRBV7-7 and TRBJ2-5, is GAGVSQSPRYKVTKRGQDVTLRCDPISSHATLYWYQQALGQGPEFLTYFNYEAQPDKSGLPSDRFSAERPEGSISTLTIQRTEQRDSAMYRCASTSMPGETQYFGPGTRLLVL.

The V call is TRBV3-1, the J call TRBJ2-3; D may correspond to TRBD1 or TRBD2 (5 bases each). Germline V gives CDR1 LGHDT, CDR2 YNNKEL (reference sequence). This CDR3 is 16 amino acids long. V was shortened by 1 base and J by 2 bases, with 13 bases between the two germline ends. Written as DNA, the CDR3 is TGTGCCAGCAGCCAAGCTTGGGACCGAAACACAGATACGCAGTATTTT. As protein: CASSQAWDRNTDTQYF.

This clonotype was recorded a few times. The genes are TRBV7-2 and TRBJ2-3, with D possibly matching TRBD1 (5 bases). This CDR3 region has 15 residues. Trimming cost V 5 bases and J 4 bases, with 16 bases left between them. Germline V gene data show CDR1 as SGHTA and CDR2 as FQGNSA. The CDR3 is CASSRQGVGADTQYF. CDR3 bases: TGTGCCAGCAGCCGCCAAGGGGTTGGGGCAGATACGCAGTATTTT.

This chain joins TRBV7-9 and TRBJ2-2; D not certain. Between the trimmed V and J ends, which lost 0 bases and 7 bases, there was a span of 6 bases. The CDR3 is 13 residues long. In germline, CDR1 is SEHNR, CDR2 FQNEAQ (reference sequence). CDR3 sequence (DNA): TGTGCCAGCAGCTTAGCGTTTGGCGGGGAGCTGTTTTTT. This codes for CASSLAFGGELFF.

The rearrangement uses TRBV5-8 and TRBJ2-7; the D gene is possibly TRBD1 (6 bases). CDR3 length: 15 amino acids. Germline loops: CDR1 SGHTS, CDR2 YDEGEE. V gave up 0 bases and J gave up 0 bases, with 10 bases separating them. CDR3 sequence: CASSLGADSSYEQYV. The CDR3 nucleotides are TGTGCCAGCAGCTTGGGGGCGGACAGCTCCTACGAGCAGTACGTC.

This chain links TRBV7-2 with TRBJ2-2; a possible D gene is TRBD1 (6 bases). In germline, CDR1 is SGHTA, CDR2 FQGNSA. This CDR3 spans 15 amino acids. V was cut by 5 bases and J by 3 bases, with 13 bases left in between. The CDR3 coding sequence is TGTGCCAGCAGCCAAGTCAGGGGTGACACCGGGGAGCTGTTTTTT. Its protein is CASSQVRGDTGELFF.

The chain couples TRBV9 to TRBJ2-2, with D hard to call. The length of the CDR3 is 17 residues. The ends were cut back, 0 bases at V and 3 bases at J, with 15 bases in the middle. Germline lookup yields CDR1 SGDLS and CDR2 YYNGEE. CDR3 loop: CASSVAVWPSDTGELFF. CDR3 bases: TGTGCCAGCAGCGTAGCTGTTTGGCCGAGTGACACCGGGGAGCTGTTTTTT.

This clonotype occurred many times. V is TRBV9 and J is TRBJ2-3, with TRBD1 matching 9 bases. V dropped 3 bases and J dropped 2; count of bases not matched to a gene: 4. CDR1 is SGDLS and CDR2 is YYNGEE in the germline V gene. The CDR3 sequence is 15 residues long. The CDR3: CASSAGTGTTDTQYF. The CDR3, as DNA: TGTGCCAGCAGCGCCGGGACAGGGACCACAGATACGCAGTATTTT.